The 25 T cell receptor beta chains reported below all come from one sample, sequenced in a study of OX40 agonist ivuxolimab in advanced cancers. The library was prepared using the immunoSEQ multiplex PCR assay. TCRdb provides this immuneACCESS table in a form limited to in-frame rearrangements. Some clones are lacking; in checked studies, under half of them reflect an unresolved V gene, and why the rest are absent is not known. Recorded for this sample are just over 90,000 clones; under 95% of them occurred a single time. The ten top clones hold about 3.6% of the sample. The specimen was CD4+ or CD8+ T cells sorted from blood, collected in a trial of the OX40 agonist ivuxolimab. These receptors were collected from an adult with an advanced solid tumor such as melanoma, head and neck, liver or kidney cancer.

This chain links TRBV4-1 with TRBJ1-1, with D unclear. The CDR3 sequence is 13 residues long. V lost 0 bases, J lost 4 bases, and 6 bases lay in between. Germline CDR1 and CDR2: MGHRA and YSYEKL. The CDR3 spells CASSQEMVTEAFF. The DNA of the CDR3 is TGCGCCAGCAGCCAAGAGATGGTCACTGAAGCTTTCTTT.

This chain uses TRBV14 with TRBJ2-1; tentative D call: TRBD2 (5 bases). Germline assignment: CDR1 SGHDN and CDR2 FVKESK. CDR3 size: 12 residues. V lost 1 base and J 16 bases, leaving 14 bases between the germline ends. The CDR3 bases are TGTGCCAGCAGCCAAGTTACGGAGGATCTCTTCTTC. Protein: CASSQVTEDLFF.

This rearrangement joins TRBV6-5 to TRBJ1-2; 8 bases map to TRBD1. CDR3 length equals 14 residues. CDR1 and CDR2 from the germline V gene are MNHEY and SVGAGI. Trimming took 2 bases from V and 8 from J; bases not matched to a gene: 7. In nucleotides, the CDR3 is TGTGCCAGCAGTTACACCTCGACAGGGGCCGGCTACACCTTC. Translated: CASSYTSTGAGYTF.

The rearrangement links TRBV11-2 to TRBJ1-2, with unresolved D. This CDR3 comprises 13 residues. From germline, CDR1 is SGHAT and CDR2 FQNNGV. The V and J ends lost 1 base and 2 bases respectively, with 5 bases between them. CDR3 in DNA: TGTGCCAGCAGCTTAGGGGTCAACTATGGCTACACCTTC. It is translated as CASSLGVNYGYTF.

The genes are TRBV6-7 and TRBJ2-1, with 14 nucleotides matching TRBD2. TRBV6-7 is identified as an open reading frame with a role that is uncertain. The CDR3 covers 17 residues. V was pared by 4 bases and J by 8 bases, with 10 bases of the junction left unmatched. The CDR3 spells CASSSGTSGSVVYEQFF. The CDR3 DNA sequence: TGTGCCAGCAGTTCCGGGACTAGCGGGAGTGTCGTTTATGAGCAGTTCTTC.

J is TRBJ2-3 and V is TRBV4-1; TRBD2 matches 10 bases. V was pared by 1 base and J by 5 bases, with 3 bases of the junction left unmatched. Germline CDR1 is MGHRA and CDR2 is YSYEKL. The CDR3 spans 15 residues. This CDR3 is CASSQGAGGGDTQYF. The CDR3 bases are TGCGCCAGCAGCCAAGGAGCGGGAGGGGGAGATACGCAGTATTTT.

This clone is a singleton in its sample. The chain joins TRBV19 to TRBJ2-1; 11 bases are a match to TRBD2. There are 17 residues in the CDR3. In germline, CDR1 is LNHDA, CDR2 SQIVND (reference sequence). The V gene end was trimmed by 2 bases and the J gene end by 8 bases; junction bases not matched to a gene: 11. The CDR3 DNA sequence: TGTGCCAGTAGTATAACGACCGTTAGCGGGGGGGCCTATGAGCAGTTCTTC. Its translation: CASSITTVSGGAYEQFF.

The rearrangement uses TRBV7-6 and TRBJ2-1; TRBD2 is a possible D gene (5 bases). The ends were cut back, 3 bases at V and 8 bases at J, with 8 bases in the middle. This CDR3 spans 12 amino acids. Germline-derived CDR1 and CDR2 are SGHVS and FNYEAQ. The CDR3 protein is CASSFQRDEQFF. CDR3 bases: TGTGCCAGCAGCTTCCAGAGGGATGAGCAGTTCTTC. Drawing the rest from reference TRBV7-6 and TRBJ2-1, the complete variable domain is GAGVSQSPRYKVTKRGQDVALRCDPISGHVSLYWYRQALGQGPEFLTYFNYEAQQDKSGLPNDRFSAERPEGSISTLTIQRTEQRDSAMYRCASSFQRDEQFFGPGTRLTVL.

This clone was detected a few times. The chain employs TRBV2 and TRBJ1-2; TRBD1 aligns across 7 bases. In germline, CDR1 is SNHLY, CDR2 FYNNEI. The V segment lost 8 bases and the J segment 6 bases; nucleotides outside the gene matches: 6. CDR3 length: 12 residues. This CDR3 is CASEGQGDGYTF. The CDR3 DNA reads as TGTGCCAGCGAGGGGCAGGGGGATGGCTACACCTTC.

This chain connects TRBV27 to TRBJ2-7, with 10 bases aligning to TRBD2. CDR1 is MNHEY and CDR2 is SMNVEV in the germline V gene (reference sequence). The CDR3 runs to 15 residues. The V gene end was trimmed by 5 bases and the J gene end by 4 bases; junction bases not matched to a gene: 8. The CDR3 bases are TGTGCCAGCAGTCTCGGACTAGCGGTCCCGTACGAGCAGTACTTC. Translation: CASSLGLAVPYEQYF.

This chain links TRBV30 with TRBJ2-1; 12 nucleotides line up with TRBD2. Germline CDR1 reads GTSNPN; CDR2 reads SVGIG (reference sequence). The CDR3 covers 12 residues. After removal of 4 bases from V and 9 bases from J, the junction contained 1 base not matched to a gene. CDR3 nucleotide sequence: TGTGCCTGGACTAGCGGGAGGGTTGAGCAGTTCTTC. Protein sequence: CAWTSGRVEQFF.

This sequence joins TRBV11-2 and TRBJ1-5; D is undetermined. Trimming cost V 2 bases and J 4 bases, with 9 bases left between them. Per germline, CDR1 SGHAT and CDR2 FQNNGV. The CDR3 runs to 14 residues. CDR3 protein: CASSLSTANQPQHF. The CDR3 DNA follows: TGTGCCAGCAGCTTATCAACAGCAAATCAGCCCCAGCATTTT.

J is TRBJ2-7 and V is TRBV28; no clear D. Germline V CDR1 and CDR2: MDHEN, SYDVKM. This CDR3 comprises 12 residues. Trimming took off 2 bases at V and 3 bases at J, with 5 bases between the two ends. CDR3 nucleotides: TGTGCCAGCAGTTTACCCCTCTACGAGCAGTACTTC. This gives the protein CASSLPLYEQYF.

V usage is TRBV11-2 and J usage is TRBJ2-6; 8 nucleotides align to TRBD2. The CDR3 covers 16 residues. Trimming cost V 7 bases and J 2 bases; bases outside gene matches: 7. Germline V gives CDR1 SGHAT, CDR2 FQNNGV. CDR3 bases: TGTGCCAGCACCACCACGCGGGGGGCTGGGGCCAACGTCCTGACTTTC. Translated: CASTTTRGAGANVLTF.

This sequence joins TRBV15 and TRBJ2-4; weak D call: TRBD2 (5 bases). Between the trimmed V and J ends, which lost 3 bases and 0 bases, there was a span of 12 bases. Germline-derived CDR1 and CDR2 are LNHNV and YYDKDF (reference sequence). The length of the CDR3 is 16 residues. The CDR3 loop is CATSRGDSLAKNIQYF. CDR3 nucleotide sequence: TGTGCCACCAGCAGGGGAGATAGCTTAGCCAAAAACATTCAGTACTTC. The complete variable domain, with remaining parts taken from reference TRBV15 and TRBJ2-4, reads DAMVIQNPRYQVTQFGKPVTLSCSQTLNHNVMYWYQQKSSQAPKLLFHYYDKDFNNEADTPDNFQSRRPNTSFCFLDIRSPGLGDTAMYLCATSRGDSLAKNIQYFGAGTRLSVL.

The rearrangement uses TRBV27 and TRBJ2-1, with 7 bases lining up with TRBD2. The CDR3 has 13 residues. Germline CDR1 MNHEY, CDR2 SMNVEV (reference sequence). The ends lost 5 bases at V and 15 bases at J; junction bases unmatched: 13. The CDR3 nucleotides read TGTGCCAGCAGTCCCACCTTAGCGGGTAGTCGGTTCTTC. This encodes CASSPTLAGSRFF.

This chain joins TRBV30 and TRBJ2-3, with D uncertain. The CDR3 runs to 12 residues. Trimming removed 2 bases at V and 6 bases at J, with 9 bases between. The germline gives CDR1 GTSNPN, CDR2 SVGIG (reference sequence). In nucleotides, the CDR3 is TGTGCCTGGAGTCTGTTGGGGGATACGCAGTATTTT. Its protein is CAWSLLGDTQYF.

This chain links TRBV7-2 with TRBJ2-5; tentatively, D is TRBD2 (5 bases). This CDR3 has 16 residues. V shed 2 bases and J shed 4 bases, with 17 bases lying between them. Germline CDR1 reads SGHTA; CDR2 reads FQGNSA. The CDR3 loop is CASSLSRRTWGETQYF. The CDR3 coding sequence is TGTGCCAGCAGCTTATCGAGGAGGACCTGGGGAGAGACCCAGTACTTC.

V is TRBV30 and J is TRBJ1-2; 7 bases agree with TRBD1. V shed 3 bases, J shed 8 bases, and the junction held 6 bases outside the gene matches. There are 12 residues in the CDR3. Germline V CDR1 and CDR2: GTSNPN, SVGIG (reference sequence). In DNA, the CDR3 is TGTGCCTGGAGGGGGACAGCTAGAGGCTACACCTTC. Translation gives CAWRGTARGYTF. The variable domain in full, completed from reference TRBV30 and TRBJ1-2, reads SQTIHQWPATLVQPVGSPLSLECTVEGTSNPNLYWYRQAAGRGLQLLFYSVGIGQISSEVPQNLSASRPQDRQFILSSKKLLLSDSGFYLCAWRGTARGYTFGSGTRLTVV.

V usage is TRBV7-9 and J usage is TRBJ2-3; 10 positions agree with TRBD2. The CDR3 has 16 residues. Trimming took 3 bases from V and 0 from J; bases not matched to a gene: 3. Germline V gene lookup returns CDR1 SEHNR and CDR2 FQNEAQ (reference sequence). The CDR3: CASSLTSGPSTDTQYF. CDR3 DNA: TGTGCCAGCAGCTTGACTAGCGGGCCTAGCACAGATACGCAGTATTTT.

The chain combines TRBV5-4 with TRBJ2-2, with 9 bases identical to TRBD2. Germline CDR1 reads SGHNT; CDR2 reads YYREEE (reference sequence). This CDR3 region has 17 residues. J was trimmed by 3 bases and V by 1 base; bases with no gene match: 7. CDR3 sequence (DNA): TGTGCCAGCAGCTTGTCGCGACTAGCGGATTACACCGGGGAGCTGTTTTTT. It yields the protein CASSLSRLADYTGELFF.

This clone appeared a single time. The rearrangement uses TRBV11-2 and TRBJ2-2; 7 bases match TRBD1. The CDR3 sequence is 11 residues long. With V trimmed by 10 bases and J by 6 bases, 2 bases remained unmatched. Germline V gene sequence: CDR1 SGHAT, CDR2 FQNNGV. This CDR3 is CATTGAGELFF. The CDR3 nucleotides are TGTGCCACCACAGGGGCCGGGGAGCTGTTTTTT.

The rearrangement joins TRBV12-5 to TRBJ2-5, with D unresolved. The DNA matches TRBJ2-7 better at its end, which makes the J call doubtful. This CDR3 is built from 12 residues. CDR1 is LGHNT and CDR2 is FRNRAP in the germline V gene. The CDR3 sequence is CASGLDSYEQYF. The CDR3 coding sequence is TGTGCTAGTGGTTTGGATTCCTACGAGCAGTACTTC.

The J gene is TRBJ1-4, the V gene TRBV4-2; 8 nucleotides agree with TRBD1. The germline V gene has CDR1 LGHNA and CDR2 YNFKEQ. This CDR3 has 15 residues. V was clipped by 4 bases and J by 6 bases; unmatched bases: 7. The DNA for the CDR3 is TGTGCCAGCAGCCGTCCAGGGGGCGGGGATGAAAAACTGTTTTTT. It codes for CASSRPGGGDEKLFF.

V usage is TRBV4-1 and J usage is TRBJ2-1; D is unresolved. Trimming took off 1 base at V and 4 bases at J, with 5 bases between the two ends. Germline values: CDR1 MGHRA, CDR2 YSYEKL. This CDR3 region has 13 residues. As DNA, the CDR3 is TGCGCCAGCAGCCAAGTCAGGTACAATGAGCAGTTCTTC. This translates into CASSQVRYNEQFF.